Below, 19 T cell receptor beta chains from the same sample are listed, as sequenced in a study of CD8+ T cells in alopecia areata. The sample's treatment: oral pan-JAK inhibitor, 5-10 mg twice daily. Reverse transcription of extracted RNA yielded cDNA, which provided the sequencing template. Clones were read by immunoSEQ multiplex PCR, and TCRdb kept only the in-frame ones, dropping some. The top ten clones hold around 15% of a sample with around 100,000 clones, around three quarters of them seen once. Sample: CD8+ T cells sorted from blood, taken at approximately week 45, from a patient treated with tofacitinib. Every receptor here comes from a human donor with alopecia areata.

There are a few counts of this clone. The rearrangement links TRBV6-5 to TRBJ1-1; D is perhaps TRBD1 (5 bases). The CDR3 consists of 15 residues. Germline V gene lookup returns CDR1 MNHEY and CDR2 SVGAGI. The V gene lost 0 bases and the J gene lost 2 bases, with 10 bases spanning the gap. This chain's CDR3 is CASSYSWQGNTEAFF. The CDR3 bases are TGTGCCAGCAGTTACTCCTGGCAGGGCAACACTGAAGCTTTCTTT.

The CDR3: CASSRPGELFF. CDR3 nucleotide sequence: TGTGCCAGCAGCCGACCCGGGGAGCTGTTTTTT. The V and J genes are TRBV28 and TRBJ2-2; the D is unclear. V was shortened by 6 bases and J by 6 bases, with 5 bases between the two germline ends. This CDR3 comprises 11 residues. Germline V lookup: CDR1 MDHEN, CDR2 SYDVKM.

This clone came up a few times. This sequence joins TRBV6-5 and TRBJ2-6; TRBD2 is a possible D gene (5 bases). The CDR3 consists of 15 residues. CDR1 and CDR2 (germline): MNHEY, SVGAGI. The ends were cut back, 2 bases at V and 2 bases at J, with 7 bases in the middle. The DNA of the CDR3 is TGTGCCAGCAGTTACGGGGAGCCTGGGGCCAACGTCCTGACTTTC. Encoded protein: CASSYGEPGANVLTF.

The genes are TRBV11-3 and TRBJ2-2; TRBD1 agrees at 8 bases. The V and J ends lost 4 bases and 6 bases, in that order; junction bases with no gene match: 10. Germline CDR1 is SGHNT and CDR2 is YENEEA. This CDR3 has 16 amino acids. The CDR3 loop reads CASSSRAGGASGELFF. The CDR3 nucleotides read TGTGCCAGCAGCTCCCGCGCAGGGGGCGCCTCCGGGGAGCTGTTTTTT. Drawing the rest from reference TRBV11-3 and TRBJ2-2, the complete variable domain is EAGVVQSPRYKIIEKKQPVAFWCNPISGHNTLYWYLQNLGQGPELLIRYENEEAVDDSQLPKDRFSAERLKGVDSTLKIQPAELGDSAVYLCASSSRAGGASGELFFGEGSRLTVL.

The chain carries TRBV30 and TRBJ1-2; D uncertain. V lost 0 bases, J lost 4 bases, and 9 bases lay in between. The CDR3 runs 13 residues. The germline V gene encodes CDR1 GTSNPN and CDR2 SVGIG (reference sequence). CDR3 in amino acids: CAWSVAPSYGYTF. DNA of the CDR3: TGTGCCTGGAGTGTAGCCCCCAGCTATGGCTACACCTTC.

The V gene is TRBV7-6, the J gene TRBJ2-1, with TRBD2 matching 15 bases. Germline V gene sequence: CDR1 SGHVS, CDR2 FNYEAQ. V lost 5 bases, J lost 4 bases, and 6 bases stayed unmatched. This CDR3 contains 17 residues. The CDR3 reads CASSPGTSGGPYNEQFF. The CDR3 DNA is TGTGCCAGCAGCCCCGGGACTAGCGGGGGGCCTTACAATGAGCAGTTCTTC.

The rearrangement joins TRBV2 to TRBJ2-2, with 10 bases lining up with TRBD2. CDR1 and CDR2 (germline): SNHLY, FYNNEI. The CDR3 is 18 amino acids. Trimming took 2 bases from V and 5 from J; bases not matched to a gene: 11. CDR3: CASSEWLAGDIGTGELFF. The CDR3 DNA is TGTGCCAGCAGTGAATGGCTAGCGGGGGACATTGGGACCGGGGAGCTGTTTTTT.

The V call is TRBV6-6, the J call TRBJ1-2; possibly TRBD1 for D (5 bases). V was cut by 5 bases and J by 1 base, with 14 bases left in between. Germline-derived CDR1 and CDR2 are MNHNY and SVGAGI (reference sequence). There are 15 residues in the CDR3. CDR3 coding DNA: TGTGCCAGCAGTCCCCGGGGCCAAGTTAACTATGGCTACACCTTC. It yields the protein CASSPRGQVNYGYTF.

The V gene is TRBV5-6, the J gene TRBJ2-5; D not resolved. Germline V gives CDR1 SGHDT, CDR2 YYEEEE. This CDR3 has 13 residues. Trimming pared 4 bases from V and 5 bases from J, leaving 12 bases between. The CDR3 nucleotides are TGTGCCAGCAGCCCCGGAGTCATTGAGACCCAGTACTTC. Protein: CASSPGVIETQYF.

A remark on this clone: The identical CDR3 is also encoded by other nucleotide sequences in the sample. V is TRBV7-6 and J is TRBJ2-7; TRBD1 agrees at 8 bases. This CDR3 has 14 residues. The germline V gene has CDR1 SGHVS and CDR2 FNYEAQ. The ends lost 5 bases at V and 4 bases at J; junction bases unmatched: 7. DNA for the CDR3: TGTGCCAGCAGCCCCGGACAGGGAGGTTACGAGCAGTACTTC. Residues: CASSPGQGGYEQYF.

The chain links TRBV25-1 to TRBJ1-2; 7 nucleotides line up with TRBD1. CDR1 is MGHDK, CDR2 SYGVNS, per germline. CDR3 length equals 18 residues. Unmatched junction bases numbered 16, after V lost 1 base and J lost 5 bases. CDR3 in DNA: TGTGCCAGCAGTGAATGGGGGGGACAGACATCGTTGGGGTATGGCTACACCTTC. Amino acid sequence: CASSEWGGQTSLGYGYTF.

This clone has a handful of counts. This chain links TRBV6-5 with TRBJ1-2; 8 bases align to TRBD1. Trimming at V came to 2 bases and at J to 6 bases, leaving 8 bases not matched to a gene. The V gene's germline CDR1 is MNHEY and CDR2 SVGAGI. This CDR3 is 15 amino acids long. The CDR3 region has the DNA TGTGCCAGCAGTTACCCTGCAGGGGGCTACAATGGCTACACCTTC. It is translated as CASSYPAGGYNGYTF.

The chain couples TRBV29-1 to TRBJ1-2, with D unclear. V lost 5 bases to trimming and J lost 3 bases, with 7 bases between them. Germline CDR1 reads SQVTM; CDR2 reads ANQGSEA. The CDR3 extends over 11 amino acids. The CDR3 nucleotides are TGCAGCGTTTACTCTGACTATGGCTACACCTTC. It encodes CSVYSDYGYTF.

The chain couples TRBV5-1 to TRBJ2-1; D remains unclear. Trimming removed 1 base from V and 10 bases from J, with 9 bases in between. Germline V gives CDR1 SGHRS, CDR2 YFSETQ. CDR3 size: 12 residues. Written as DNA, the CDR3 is TGCGCCAGCAGCTTGATTCCGAAAGAGCAGTTCTTC. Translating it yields CASSLIPKEQFF.

The CDR3 sequence: CASSPWDTHTEAFF. The CDR3 DNA reads as TGTGCCAGCAGCCCATGGGACACCCACACTGAAGCTTTCTTT. The rearrangement uses TRBV14 and TRBJ1-1, with a possible D match to TRBD1 (6 bases). The CDR3 loop spans 14 amino acids. V lost 4 bases to trimming and J lost 3 bases, with 12 bases between them. Per the germline V gene, CDR1 is SGHDN and CDR2 is FVKESK.

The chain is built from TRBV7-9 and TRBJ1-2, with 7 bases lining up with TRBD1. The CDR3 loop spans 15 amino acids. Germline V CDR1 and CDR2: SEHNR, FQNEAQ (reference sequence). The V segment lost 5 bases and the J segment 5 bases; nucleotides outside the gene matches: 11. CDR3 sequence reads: CASSLSGTELYGYTF. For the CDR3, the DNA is TGTGCCAGCAGCCTTTCCGGGACAGAGCTATATGGCTACACCTTC.

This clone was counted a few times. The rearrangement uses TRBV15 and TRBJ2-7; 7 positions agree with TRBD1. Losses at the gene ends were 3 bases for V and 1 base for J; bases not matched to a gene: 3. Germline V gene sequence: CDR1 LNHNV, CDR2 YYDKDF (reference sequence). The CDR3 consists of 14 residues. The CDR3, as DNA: TGTGCCACCAGCAGCCGCAGGGGGTCCTACGAGCAGTACTTC. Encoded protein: CATSSRRGSYEQYF.

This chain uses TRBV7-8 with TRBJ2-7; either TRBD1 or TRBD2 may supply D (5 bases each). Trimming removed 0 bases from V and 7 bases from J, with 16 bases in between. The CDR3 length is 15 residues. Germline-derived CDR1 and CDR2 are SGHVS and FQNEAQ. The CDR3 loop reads CASSLASTSGPEQYF. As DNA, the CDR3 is TGTGCCAGCAGCTTAGCTTCAACTTCGGGACCTGAGCAGTACTTC.

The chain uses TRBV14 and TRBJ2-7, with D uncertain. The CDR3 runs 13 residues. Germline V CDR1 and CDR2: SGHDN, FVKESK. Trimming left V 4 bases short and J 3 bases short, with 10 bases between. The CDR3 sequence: CASSPGDHYEQYF. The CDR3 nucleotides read TGTGCCAGCAGCCCGGGTGATCACTACGAGCAGTACTTC.